This TCR beta chain was obtained from a study of blood T cells in healthy people across ages. This clonotype was observed many times. A second PCR, run for about 7 to 11 cycles, used a sample-barcoded 5' primer plus a J-beta primer mix. Each CDR3 protein is one row after TCRdb ran MiXCR on the 5' RACE reads. The sample lists roughly 2 million distinct CDR3 sequences, 49% occurring once. Input material: blood. The source of this sequence is a woman aged 40 to 50 in good health.

The CDR3 spells CSARDPGQGNEQYF. CDR3 sequence (DNA): TGCAGTGCTAGAGACCCGGGACAGGGAAACGAGCAGTACTTC. This chain uses TRBV20-1 with TRBJ2-7; 9 positions match TRBD1. CDR1 is DFQATT, CDR2 SNEGSKA, per germline (reference sequence). V was pared by 0 bases and J by 5 bases, with 5 bases of the junction left unmatched. CDR3 length equals 14 residues.